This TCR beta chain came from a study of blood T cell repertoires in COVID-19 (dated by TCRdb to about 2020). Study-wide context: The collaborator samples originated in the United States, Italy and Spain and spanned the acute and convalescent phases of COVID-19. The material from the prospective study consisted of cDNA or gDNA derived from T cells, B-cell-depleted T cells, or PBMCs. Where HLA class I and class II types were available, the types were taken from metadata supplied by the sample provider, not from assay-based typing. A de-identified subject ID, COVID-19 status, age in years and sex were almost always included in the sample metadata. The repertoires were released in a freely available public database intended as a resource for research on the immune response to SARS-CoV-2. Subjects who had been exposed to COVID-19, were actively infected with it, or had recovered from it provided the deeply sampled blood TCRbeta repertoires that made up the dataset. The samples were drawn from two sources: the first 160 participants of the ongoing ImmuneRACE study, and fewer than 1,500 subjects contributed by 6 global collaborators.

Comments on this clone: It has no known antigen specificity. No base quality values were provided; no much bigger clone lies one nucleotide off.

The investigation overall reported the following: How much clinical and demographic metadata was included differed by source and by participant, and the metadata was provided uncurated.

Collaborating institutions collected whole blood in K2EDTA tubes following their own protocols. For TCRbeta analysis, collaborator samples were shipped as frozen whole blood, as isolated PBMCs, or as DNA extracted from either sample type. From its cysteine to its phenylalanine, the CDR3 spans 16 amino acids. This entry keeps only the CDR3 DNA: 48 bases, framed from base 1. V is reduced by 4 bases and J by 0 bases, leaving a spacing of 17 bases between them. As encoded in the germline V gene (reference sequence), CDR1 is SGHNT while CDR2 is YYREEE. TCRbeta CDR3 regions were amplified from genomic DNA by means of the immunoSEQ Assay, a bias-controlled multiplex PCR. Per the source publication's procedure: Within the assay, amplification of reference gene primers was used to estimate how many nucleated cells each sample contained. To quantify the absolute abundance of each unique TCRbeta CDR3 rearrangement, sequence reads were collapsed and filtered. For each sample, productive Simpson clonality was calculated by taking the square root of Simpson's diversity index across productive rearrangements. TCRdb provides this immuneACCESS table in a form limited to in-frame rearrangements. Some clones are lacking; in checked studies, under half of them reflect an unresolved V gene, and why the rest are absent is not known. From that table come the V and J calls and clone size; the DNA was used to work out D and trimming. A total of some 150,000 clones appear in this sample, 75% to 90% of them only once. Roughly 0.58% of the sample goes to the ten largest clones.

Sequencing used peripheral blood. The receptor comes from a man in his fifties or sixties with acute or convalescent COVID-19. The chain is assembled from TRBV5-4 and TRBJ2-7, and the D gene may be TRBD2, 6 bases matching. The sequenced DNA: TGTGCCAGCAGCCCCCTGGGGGGAGCTACCTCCTACGAGCAGTACTTC. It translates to CASSPLGGATSYEQYF. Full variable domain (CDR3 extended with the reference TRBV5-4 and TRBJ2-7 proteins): ETGVTQSPTHLIKTRGQQVTLRCSSQSGHNTVSWYQQALGQGPQFIFQYYREEENGRGNFPPRFSGLQFPNYSSELNVNALELDDSALYLCASSPLGGATSYEQYFGPGTRLTVT.